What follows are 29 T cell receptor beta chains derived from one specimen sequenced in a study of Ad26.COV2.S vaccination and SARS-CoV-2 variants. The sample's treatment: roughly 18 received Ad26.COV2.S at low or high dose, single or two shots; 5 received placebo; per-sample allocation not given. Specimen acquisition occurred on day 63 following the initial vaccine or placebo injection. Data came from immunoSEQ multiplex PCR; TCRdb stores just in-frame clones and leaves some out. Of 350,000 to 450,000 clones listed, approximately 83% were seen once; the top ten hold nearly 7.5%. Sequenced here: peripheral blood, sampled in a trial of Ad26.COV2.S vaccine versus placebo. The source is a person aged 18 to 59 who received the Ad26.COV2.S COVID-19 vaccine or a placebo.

CDR3 DNA sequence: TGTGCCAGCAGCTCACTGACAGGTGAAGCTTTCTTT. Translated: CASSSLTGEAFF. The V and J genes are TRBV5-4 and TRBJ1-1; weak D call: TRBD1 (6 bases). V gave up 3 bases and J gave up 7 bases, with 10 bases separating them. This CDR3 region has 12 residues. CDR1 and CDR2 (germline): SGHNT, YYREEE (reference sequence).

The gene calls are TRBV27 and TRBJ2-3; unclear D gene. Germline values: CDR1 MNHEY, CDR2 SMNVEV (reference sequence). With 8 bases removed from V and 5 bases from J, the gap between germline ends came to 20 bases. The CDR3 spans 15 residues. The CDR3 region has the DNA TGTGCCAGCTCTAACTGGCGTTCCCTGGGAGATACGCAGTATTTT. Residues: CASSNWRSLGDTQYF.

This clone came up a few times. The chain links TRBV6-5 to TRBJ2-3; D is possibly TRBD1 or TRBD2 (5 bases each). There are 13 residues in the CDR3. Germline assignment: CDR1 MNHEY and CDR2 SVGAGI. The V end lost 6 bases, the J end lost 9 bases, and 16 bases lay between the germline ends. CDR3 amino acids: CASSSPGWGTQYF. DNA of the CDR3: TGTGCCAGCAGCTCCCCGGGGTGGGGGACGCAGTATTTT.

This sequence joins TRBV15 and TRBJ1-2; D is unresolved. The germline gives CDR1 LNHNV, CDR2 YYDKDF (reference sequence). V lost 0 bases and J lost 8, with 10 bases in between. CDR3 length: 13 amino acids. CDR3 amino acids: CATSRDLQTGYTF. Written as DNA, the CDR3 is TGTGCCACCAGCAGAGATTTACAAACGGGCTACACCTTC.

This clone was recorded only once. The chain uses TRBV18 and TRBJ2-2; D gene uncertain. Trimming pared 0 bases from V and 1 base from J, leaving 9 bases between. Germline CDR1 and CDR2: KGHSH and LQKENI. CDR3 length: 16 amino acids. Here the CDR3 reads CASSPPARVNTGELFF. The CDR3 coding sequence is TGTGCCAGCTCACCACCGGCGCGAGTGAACACCGGGGAGCTGTTTTTT.

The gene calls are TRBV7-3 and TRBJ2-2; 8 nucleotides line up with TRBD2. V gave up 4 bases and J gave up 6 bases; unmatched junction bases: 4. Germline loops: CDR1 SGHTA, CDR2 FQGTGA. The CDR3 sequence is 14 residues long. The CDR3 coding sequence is TGTGCCAGCAGCTCCCCTAGCGGGTCCGGGGAGCTGTTTTTT. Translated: CASSSPSGSGELFF.

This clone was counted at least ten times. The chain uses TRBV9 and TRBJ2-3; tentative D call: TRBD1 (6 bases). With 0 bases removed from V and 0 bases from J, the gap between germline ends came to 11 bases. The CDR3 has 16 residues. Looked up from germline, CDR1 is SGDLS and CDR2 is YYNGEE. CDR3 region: CASSVVGTGSTDTQYF. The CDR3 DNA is TGTGCCAGCAGCGTAGTAGGAACAGGGAGCACAGATACGCAGTATTTT.

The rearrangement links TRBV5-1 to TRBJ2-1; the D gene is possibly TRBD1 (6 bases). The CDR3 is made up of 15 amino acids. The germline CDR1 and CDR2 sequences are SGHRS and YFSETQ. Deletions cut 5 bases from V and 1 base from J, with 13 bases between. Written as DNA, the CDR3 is TGCGCCAGCAGTCGACGCGGACAGTCCTACAATGAGCAGTTCTTC. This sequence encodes CASSRRGQSYNEQFF.

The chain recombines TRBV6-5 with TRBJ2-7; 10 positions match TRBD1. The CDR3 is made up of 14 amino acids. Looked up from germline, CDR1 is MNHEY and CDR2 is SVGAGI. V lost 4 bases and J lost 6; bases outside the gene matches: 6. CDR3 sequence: CASSFRDRGGEQYF. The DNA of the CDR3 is TGTGCCAGCAGTTTCCGGGACAGGGGAGGCGAGCAGTACTTC.

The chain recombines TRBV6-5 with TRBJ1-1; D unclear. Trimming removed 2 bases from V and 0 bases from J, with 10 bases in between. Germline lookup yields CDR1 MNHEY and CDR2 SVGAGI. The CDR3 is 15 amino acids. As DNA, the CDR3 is TGTGCCAGCAGTTACCGTCTAGTAGTGAACACTGAAGCTTTCTTT. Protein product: CASSYRLVVNTEAFF.

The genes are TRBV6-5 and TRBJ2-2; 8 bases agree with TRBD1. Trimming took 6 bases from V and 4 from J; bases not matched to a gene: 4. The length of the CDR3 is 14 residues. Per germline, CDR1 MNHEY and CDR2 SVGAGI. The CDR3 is CASSVQGATGELFF. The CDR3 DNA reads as TGTGCCAGCAGCGTTCAGGGGGCCACCGGGGAGCTGTTTTTT.

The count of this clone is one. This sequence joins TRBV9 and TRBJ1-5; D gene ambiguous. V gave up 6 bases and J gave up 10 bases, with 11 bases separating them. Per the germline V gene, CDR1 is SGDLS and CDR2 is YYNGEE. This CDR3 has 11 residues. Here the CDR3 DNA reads TGTGCCAGCAATCGAGGGAAACCCCAGCATTTT. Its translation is CASNRGKPQHF.

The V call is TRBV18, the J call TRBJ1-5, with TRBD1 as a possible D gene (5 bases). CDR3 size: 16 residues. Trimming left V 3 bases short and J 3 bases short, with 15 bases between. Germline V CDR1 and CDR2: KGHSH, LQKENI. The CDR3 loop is CASSPRQLIFNQPQHF. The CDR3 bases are TGTGCCAGCTCACCCCGACAGTTGATATTCAATCAGCCCCAGCATTTT.

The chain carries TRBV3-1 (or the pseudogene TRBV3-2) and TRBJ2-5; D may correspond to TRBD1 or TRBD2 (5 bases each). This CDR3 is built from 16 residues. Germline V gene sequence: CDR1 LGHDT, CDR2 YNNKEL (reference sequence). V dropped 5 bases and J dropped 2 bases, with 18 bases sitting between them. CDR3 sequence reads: CASSSLFTGTQETQYF. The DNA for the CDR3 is TGTGCCAGCAGCTCTCTTTTCACCGGGACGCAAGAGACCCAGTACTTC.

CDR3 amino acids: CASSQAGGQGWGYEQYF. The CDR3, as DNA: TGTGCCAGCAGCCAAGCGGGGGGGCAAGGTTGGGGCTACGAGCAGTACTTC. The rearrangement uses TRBV3-1 (or the pseudogene TRBV3-2) and TRBJ2-7; 8 bases line up with TRBD2. The CDR3 totals 17 residues. Germline CDR1 is LGHDT and CDR2 is YNNKEL (reference sequence). Trimming at V came to 1 base and at J to 3 bases, leaving 11 bases not matched to a gene.

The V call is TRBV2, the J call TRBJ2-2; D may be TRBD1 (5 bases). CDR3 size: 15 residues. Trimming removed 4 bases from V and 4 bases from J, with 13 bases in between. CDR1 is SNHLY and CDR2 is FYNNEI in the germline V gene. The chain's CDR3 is CASSGRTLGTGELFF. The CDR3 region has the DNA TGTGCCAGCAGTGGCAGGACATTGGGCACCGGGGAGCTGTTTTTT.

Here the CDR3 reads CASSQDFTGHGNTIYF. The CDR3 DNA follows: TGCGCCAGCAGCCAAGATTTTACAGGGCACGGAAACACCATATATTTT. The V gene is TRBV4-1, the J gene TRBJ1-3, with a weak D call TRBD1 (6 bases). The germline V and J ends were trimmed by 0 bases and 4 bases, with 13 bases remaining between them. The CDR3 runs to 16 residues. Germline-derived CDR1 and CDR2 are MGHRA and YSYEKL.

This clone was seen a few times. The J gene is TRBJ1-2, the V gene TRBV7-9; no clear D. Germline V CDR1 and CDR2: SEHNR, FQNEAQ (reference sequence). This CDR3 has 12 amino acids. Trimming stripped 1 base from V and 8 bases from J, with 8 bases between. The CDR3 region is CASSLEARGYTF. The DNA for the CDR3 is TGTGCCAGCAGCTTAGAGGCGCGGGGCTACACCTTC.

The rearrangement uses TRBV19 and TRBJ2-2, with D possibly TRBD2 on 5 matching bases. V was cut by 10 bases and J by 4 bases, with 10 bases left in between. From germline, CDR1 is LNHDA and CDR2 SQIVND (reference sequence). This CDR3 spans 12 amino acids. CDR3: CAIGLRTGELFF. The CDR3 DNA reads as TGTGCCATCGGACTCCGCACCGGGGAGCTGTTTTTT.

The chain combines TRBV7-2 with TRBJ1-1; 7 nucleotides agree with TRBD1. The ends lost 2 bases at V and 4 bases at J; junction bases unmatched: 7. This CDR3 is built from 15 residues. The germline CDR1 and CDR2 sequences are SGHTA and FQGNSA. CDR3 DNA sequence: TGTGCCAGCAGCTTAAAGGGGGCGGGCGGCACTGAAGCTTTCTTT. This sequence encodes CASSLKGAGGTEAFF.

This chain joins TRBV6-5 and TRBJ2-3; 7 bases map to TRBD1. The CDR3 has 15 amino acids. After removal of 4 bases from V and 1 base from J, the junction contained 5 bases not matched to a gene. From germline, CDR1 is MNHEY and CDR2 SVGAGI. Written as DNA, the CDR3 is TGTGCCAGCAGTTGGGGGACAGAGGGCACAGATACGCAGTATTTT. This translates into CASSWGTEGTDTQYF.

The CDR3 region has the DNA TGTGCCAGCAGCTTACGCGGGGCCTTCACAGATACGCAGTATTTT. This gives the protein CASSLRGAFTDTQYF. This chain joins TRBV7-8 and TRBJ2-3, with D possibly matching TRBD2 (6 bases). Germline CDR1 is SGHVS and CDR2 is FQNEAQ. V lost 2 bases to trimming and J lost 2 bases, with 11 bases between them. This CDR3 is built from 15 residues.

The CDR3 DNA is TGTGCCAGCAGCCGTGACAGGTTACACCGCGAGCAGTACTTC. It is translated as CASSRDRLHREQYF. This rearrangement joins TRBV7-9 to TRBJ2-7; weak D call: TRBD1 (6 bases). CDR3 size: 14 residues. Trimming took 5 bases from V and 6 from J, leaving 17 bases between them. CDR1 and CDR2 (germline): SEHNR, FQNEAQ (reference sequence).

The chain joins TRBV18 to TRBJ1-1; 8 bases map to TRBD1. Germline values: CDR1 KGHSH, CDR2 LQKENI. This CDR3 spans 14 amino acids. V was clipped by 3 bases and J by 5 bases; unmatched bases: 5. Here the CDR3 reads CASSPTDRGTEAFF. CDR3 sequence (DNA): TGTGCCAGCTCACCGACCGACAGGGGAACTGAAGCTTTCTTT.

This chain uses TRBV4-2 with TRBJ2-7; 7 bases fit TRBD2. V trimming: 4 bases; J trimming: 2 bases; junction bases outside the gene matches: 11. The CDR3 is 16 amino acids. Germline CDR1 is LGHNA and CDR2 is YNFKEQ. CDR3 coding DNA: TGTGCCAGCAGCCGCAGGAGCCTAGCGGATCCCTACGAGCAGTACTTC. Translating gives CASSRRSLADPYEQYF.

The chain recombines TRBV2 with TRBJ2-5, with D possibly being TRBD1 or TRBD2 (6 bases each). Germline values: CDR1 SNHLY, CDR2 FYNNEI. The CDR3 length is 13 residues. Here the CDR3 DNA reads TGTGCGGGTGGGGAGGACAGCGTCAGGACCCAGTACTTC. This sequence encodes CAGGEDSVRTQYF.

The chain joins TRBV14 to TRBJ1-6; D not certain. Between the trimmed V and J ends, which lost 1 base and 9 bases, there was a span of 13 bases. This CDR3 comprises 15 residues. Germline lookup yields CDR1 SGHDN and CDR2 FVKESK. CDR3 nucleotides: TGTGCCAGCAGCCAAGGGGGAGGTTGGGGTTCACCCCTCCACTTT. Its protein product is CASSQGGGWGSPLHF.

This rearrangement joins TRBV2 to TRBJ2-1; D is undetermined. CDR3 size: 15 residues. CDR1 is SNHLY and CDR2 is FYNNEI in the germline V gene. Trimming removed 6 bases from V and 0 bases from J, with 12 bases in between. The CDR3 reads CASSALASSYNEQFF. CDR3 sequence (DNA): TGTGCCAGCAGCGCACTCGCTAGCTCCTACAATGAGCAGTTCTTC.

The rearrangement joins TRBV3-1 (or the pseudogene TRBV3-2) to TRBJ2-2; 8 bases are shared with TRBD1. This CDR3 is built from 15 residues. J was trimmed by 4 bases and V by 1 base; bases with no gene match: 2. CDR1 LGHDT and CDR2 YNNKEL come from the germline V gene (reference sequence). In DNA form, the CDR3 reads TGTGCCAGCAGCCAAGGACAGGGGTCCACCGGGGAGCTGTTTTTT. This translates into CASSQGQGSTGELFF.